What follows are 29 T cell receptor beta chains derived from one specimen sequenced in a study of shared clonotypes between healthy human individuals. Here immunoSEQ multiplex PCR was the method, and the copy in TCRdb shows in-frame clones only, minus some. The sample consists of around 700,000 clones, around 72% of them appearing once. Sample: memory CD4+ T cells sorted from blood. Noted subset: CD45RA-negative fraction. The receptors here all came from a young woman in good health.

The chain carries TRBV7-2 and TRBJ2-5; TRBD1 agrees at 8 bases. Germline CDR1 is SGHTA and CDR2 is FQGNSA. J lost 4 bases, V lost 1 base, and 5 bases had no gene match. The CDR3 is 15 amino acids. CDR3 loop: CASSLGGTGGETQYF. The CDR3 bases are TGTGCCAGCAGCTTAGGGGGTACAGGGGGAGAGACCCAGTACTTC.

The chain combines TRBV19 with TRBJ2-7, with D possibly TRBD1 on 6 matching bases. V dropped 9 bases and J dropped 0 bases, with 18 bases sitting between them. Per the germline V gene, CDR1 is LNHDA and CDR2 is SQIVND (reference sequence). The CDR3 spans 15 residues. The CDR3 sequence: CASARGTIRSYEQYF. As DNA, the CDR3 is TGTGCCAGCGCCCGAGGGACAATCCGCTCCTACGAGCAGTACTTC.

On this clone itself: This CDR3 is also generated by other DNA sequences in the sample. The chain carries TRBV7-2 and TRBJ1-1; D gene unclear. V was pared by 5 bases and J by 3 bases, with 10 bases between. This CDR3 comprises 13 residues. Germline assignment: CDR1 SGHTA and CDR2 FQGNSA. The CDR3 reads CASSPQRDTEAFF. CDR3 in DNA: TGTGCCAGCAGCCCACAACGGGACACTGAAGCTTTCTTT.

The gene calls are TRBV30 and TRBJ2-7; 9 bases map to TRBD1. The CDR3 loop spans 14 amino acids. With V trimmed by 4 bases and J by 1 base, 5 bases remained unmatched. CDR1 and CDR2 (germline): GTSNPN, SVGIG (reference sequence). Here the CDR3 DNA reads TGTGCCTGGAATCTGGGACAGGGTTCCTACGAGCAGTACTTC. Translating gives CAWNLGQGSYEQYF.

V usage is TRBV7-2 and J usage is TRBJ2-1, with D possibly TRBD2 on 5 matching bases. From germline, CDR1 is SGHTA and CDR2 FQGNSA. The CDR3 runs 15 residues. Trimming removed 5 bases at V and 4 bases at J, with 15 bases between. CDR3 protein: CASSTSAVAYNEQFF. The CDR3 DNA is TGTGCCAGCAGCACTAGTGCGGTAGCGTACAATGAGCAGTTCTTC.

This chain links TRBV6-5 with TRBJ2-5, with D perhaps matching TRBD1 (6 bases). The germline CDR1 and CDR2 sequences are MNHEY and SVGAGI. V lost 1 base to trimming and J lost 4 bases, with 13 bases between them. CDR3 size: 15 residues. The CDR3 DNA reads as TGTGCCAGCAGTTACTATCAGGGGATGGGAGAGACCCAGTACTTC. It specifies CASSYYQGMGETQYF.

The chain is built from TRBV28 and TRBJ1-4; D perhaps matches TRBD1 (5 bases). V lost 6 bases and J lost 0, with 8 bases in between. Germline loops: CDR1 MDHEN, CDR2 SYDVKM. The CDR3 length is 14 residues. The CDR3 DNA sequence: TGTGCCAGCAGATTACAGGCAACTAATGAAAAACTGTTTTTT. As protein: CASRLQATNEKLFF.

The chain joins TRBV19 to TRBJ2-2; 14 bases map to TRBD2. The CDR3 is made up of 15 amino acids. V dropped 9 bases and J dropped 5; count of bases not matched to a gene: 5. The V gene's germline CDR1 is LNHDA and CDR2 SQIVND (reference sequence). The CDR3 DNA sequence: TGTGCCAGCACGGGACTAGCGGGAGAAACCGGGGAGCTGTTTTTT. It translates to CASTGLAGETGELFF.

This chain connects TRBV7-8 to TRBJ2-2, with TRBD2 matching over 12 bases. The CDR3 has 17 amino acids. Trimming removed 5 bases from V and 2 bases from J; junction bases left unmatched: 6. Germline assignment: CDR1 SGHVS and CDR2 FQNEAQ. The CDR3 DNA follows: TGTGCCAGCAGCCTCTCCGGACTAGCGGGAAACACCGGGGAGCTGTTTTTT. The encoded protein is CASSLSGLAGNTGELFF.

V and J are TRBV28 and TRBJ1-5, with 7 positions matching TRBD1. The CDR3 contains 16 residues. V trimming: 1 base; J trimming: 1 base; junction bases outside the gene matches: 4. Germline V CDR1 and CDR2: MDHEN, SYDVKM. Written as DNA, the CDR3 is TGTGCCAGCAGTTTATACGAGGGGGCAAGCAATCAGCCCCAGCATTTT. Amino acid sequence: CASSLYEGASNQPQHF. Full variable domain (rest looked up from reference TRBV28 and TRBJ1-5): DVKVTQSSRYLVKRTGEKVFLECVQDMDHENMFWYRQDPGLGLRLIYFSYDVKMKEKGDIPEGYSVSREKKERFSLILESASTNQTSMYLCASSLYEGASNQPQHFGDGTRLSIL.

This clone was seen a few times. This chain joins TRBV28 and TRBJ2-4; tentatively, D is TRBD2 (6 bases). Germline lookup yields CDR1 MDHEN and CDR2 SYDVKM. The CDR3 contains 11 residues. V was shortened by 5 bases and J by 15 bases, with 14 bases between the two germline ends. CDR3 amino acids: CASSRFTSWYF. The CDR3 coding sequence is TGTGCCAGCAGTCGTTTTACTAGCTGGTACTTC. The full variable domain, in which reference TRBV28 and TRBJ2-4 provide the parts outside the CDR3, is DVKVTQSSRYLVKRTGEKVFLECVQDMDHENMFWYRQDPGLGLRLIYFSYDVKMKEKGDIPEGYSVSREKKERFSLILESASTNQTSMYLCASSRFTSWYFGAGTRLSVL.

This chain connects TRBV6-4 to TRBJ2-2; tentatively, D is TRBD1 (6 bases). V lost 6 bases and J lost 3, with 11 bases in between. The CDR3 extends over 14 amino acids. Germline assignment: CDR1 MRHNA and CDR2 SNTAGT. The CDR3 DNA reads TGTGCCAGCAGCGTGACAGGTTACACCGGGGAGCTGTTTTTT. Amino acids: CASSVTGYTGELFF.

In this sample, this clone turned up a few times. The V and J genes are TRBV19 and TRBJ2-7; possibly TRBD2 for D (5 bases). This CDR3 region has 14 residues. Per germline, CDR1 LNHDA and CDR2 SQIVND (reference sequence). Deletions cut 4 bases from V and 7 bases from J, with 17 bases between. In DNA form, the CDR3 reads TGTGCCAGTAGTAGGCACGGAGGTTCGGGGGAGCAGTACTTC. This codes for CASSRHGGSGEQYF.

The rearrangement links TRBV5-6 to TRBJ2-7; 10 bases match TRBD2. Germline V CDR1 and CDR2: SGHDT, YYEEEE. This CDR3 spans 16 amino acids. After removal of 5 bases from V and 4 bases from J, the junction contained 12 bases not matched to a gene. The CDR3 sequence: CASRLSGRARLYEQYF. Here the CDR3 DNA reads TGTGCCAGCAGATTAAGCGGGAGGGCGCGTTTGTACGAGCAGTACTTC.

This clone was counted between two and nine times. The chain couples TRBV25-1 to TRBJ2-1; 11 nucleotides agree with TRBD2. The CDR3 is 12 residues long. V lost 11 bases and J lost 6; bases outside the gene matches: 3. Germline V CDR1 and CDR2: MGHDK, SYGVNS. The DNA of the CDR3 is TGTGCCGTAGCGGGAGGGCCCAATGAGCAGTTCTTC. Translation gives CAVAGGPNEQFF.

This clone came up once. The chain recombines TRBV15 with TRBJ2-1; 9 bases agree with TRBD2. The CDR3 sequence is 17 residues long. Losses at the gene ends were 3 bases for V and 4 bases for J; bases not matched to a gene: 10. Germline CDR1 is LNHNV and CDR2 is YYDKDF (reference sequence). The chain's CDR3 is CATSRAKASGNYNEQFF. The CDR3 DNA follows: TGTGCCACCAGCAGGGCCAAAGCTAGCGGGAATTACAATGAGCAGTTCTTC. The full variable domain, its missing parts supplied by reference TRBV15 and TRBJ2-1, is DAMVIQNPRYQVTQFGKPVTLSCSQTLNHNVMYWYQQKSSQAPKLLFHYYDKDFNNEADTPDNFQSRRPNTSFCFLDIRSPGLGDTAMYLCATSRAKASGNYNEQFFGPGTRLTVL.

The rearrangement links TRBV5-1 to TRBJ1-1; D is possibly TRBD1 (5 bases). Germline loops: CDR1 SGHRS, CDR2 YFSETQ. V dropped 1 base and J dropped 6 bases, with 13 bases sitting between them. The CDR3 loop spans 14 amino acids. The CDR3 DNA sequence: TGCGCCAGCAGCTTGTCCCGCGGGGGATCTGAAGCTTTCTTT. Its protein product is CASSLSRGGSEAFF.

A few counts support this clone. The chain has TRBV11-3 and TRBJ2-3; 13 positions agree with TRBD2. V was pared by 5 bases and J by 6 bases, with 2 bases of the junction left unmatched. Germline V CDR1 and CDR2: SGHNT, YENEEA. The CDR3 loop spans 14 amino acids. Here the CDR3 reads CASSMTSGRDTQYF. The CDR3 nucleotides read TGTGCCAGCAGCATGACTAGCGGGAGGGATACGCAGTATTTT.

In this sample, this clone turned up once. Germline and junction disagree at one end, which may indicate a read error. This chain uses TRBV28 with TRBJ2-1; no definite D call. The CDR3 is 10 amino acids. In germline, CDR1 is MDHEN, CDR2 SYDVKM. The CDR3 bases are TGTGCCAGCAGTGTTGAGCAGTTGGTCTTC. It specifies CASSVEQLVF.

The rearrangement links TRBV10-3 to TRBJ2-5; 10 bases are shared with TRBD1. Trimming cost V 6 bases and J 3 bases; bases outside gene matches: 10. Germline V gene sequence: CDR1 ENHRY, CDR2 SYGVKD. The CDR3 runs 16 residues. The CDR3 loop reads CAIRPGTGAGEETQYF. The CDR3 DNA follows: TGTGCCATCAGACCCGGGACAGGGGCCGGGGAAGAGACCCAGTACTTC.

The rearrangement joins TRBV18 to TRBJ1-4; D uncertain. Germline-derived CDR1 and CDR2 are KGHSH and LQKENI. V lost 4 bases, J lost 7 bases, and 10 bases lay in between. The CDR3 spans 13 residues. The CDR3 protein is CASSLGTVEKLFF. The CDR3 region has the DNA TGTGCCAGCTCACTTGGTACAGTTGAAAAACTGTTTTTT.

The chain employs TRBV5-6 and TRBJ2-2; the D gene is possibly TRBD2 (7 bases). Per germline, CDR1 SGHDT and CDR2 YYEEEE. This CDR3 contains 15 residues. Deletions cut 2 bases from V and 5 bases from J, with 13 bases between. Here the CDR3 DNA reads TGTGCCAGCAGCTTTATCGGGGGGCAGACCGGGGAGCTGTTTTTT. As protein: CASSFIGGQTGELFF.

This chain uses TRBV4-1 with TRBJ2-2, with 10 bases aligning to TRBD1. The CDR3 is 15 residues long. Germline CDR1 and CDR2: MGHRA and YSYEKL. Unmatched junction bases numbered 3, after V lost 1 base and J lost 7 bases. The CDR3 DNA reads as TGCGCCAGCAGCCAAGGACAGGGGGCTCTCGGGGAGCTGTTTTTT. Protein: CASSQGQGALGELFF.

This sequence joins TRBV9 and TRBJ1-4; tentatively, D is TRBD1 (6 bases). The CDR3 contains 15 residues. V dropped 3 bases and J dropped 8 bases, with 17 bases sitting between them. Germline V gene lookup returns CDR1 SGDLS and CDR2 YYNGEE. The CDR3 DNA reads as TGTGCCAGCAGCGCGGGCGACAGGCTTGGAGAAAAACTGTTTTTT. Protein: CASSAGDRLGEKLFF.

The gene calls are TRBV20-1 and TRBJ2-7; D remains unclear. The V gene's germline CDR1 is DFQATT and CDR2 SNEGSKA (reference sequence). This CDR3 spans 11 amino acids. Trimming removed 5 bases at V and 2 bases at J, with 7 bases between. The DNA for the CDR3 is TGCAGTGCTCCCGGTCCCTACGAGCAGTACTTC. This translates into CSAPGPYEQYF.

CDR3 nucleotide sequence: TGTGCCAGCAGGTCTACAGGGGGTCGGACTGGAAACACCATATATTTT. Translation: CASRSTGGRTGNTIYF. The chain joins TRBV7-9 to TRBJ1-3; 8 nucleotides line up with TRBD1. The trim removed 6 bases at V and 2 bases at J, leaving 9 bases unmatched. The CDR3 has 16 amino acids. The V gene's germline CDR1 is SEHNR and CDR2 FQNEAQ (reference sequence).

The chain recombines TRBV7-8 with TRBJ2-5, with 12 bases that match TRBD2. The length of the CDR3 is 17 residues. V shed 0 bases and J 6 bases; nucleotides not matched to a gene: 8. Germline CDR1 and CDR2: SGHVS and FQNEAQ. CDR3 sequence reads: CASSLAQTSGSGKTQYF. CDR3 sequence (DNA): TGTGCCAGCAGCTTAGCGCAGACTAGCGGGAGTGGTAAGACCCAGTACTTC.

V and J are TRBV27 and TRBJ2-7; D might be TRBD1 or TRBD2, each matching 6 bases. CDR1 is MNHEY and CDR2 is SMNVEV in the germline V gene (reference sequence). V was clipped by 6 bases and J by 0 bases, with 21 bases between them. The length of the CDR3 is 17 residues. For the CDR3, the DNA is TGTGCCAGCAGCGAGGGGGGTGTTAGCGACCGCTCCTACGAGCAGTACTTC. Translating it yields CASSEGGVSDRSYEQYF.

This chain connects TRBV27 to TRBJ2-3; TRBD2 matches at 7 bases. The V segment lost 2 bases and the J segment 5 bases; nucleotides outside the gene matches: 10. The germline V gene encodes CDR1 MNHEY and CDR2 SMNVEV (reference sequence). CDR3 length: 16 residues. The CDR3 sequence: CASSLMAGVNIDTQYF. As DNA, the CDR3 is TGTGCCAGCAGTTTAATGGCGGGAGTAAATATAGATACGCAGTATTTT.